This record looks at one TCR beta chain sequence and its context. The antigen is unknown. This record belongs to a study of cytomegalovirus exposure and HLA in healthy donors. Across the whole study: Early on, a data release was issued that held some 91 million unique TCRs from HLA-typed donors. Study-wide points: Later on, analysis showed that most CMV-associated TCR beta chains appeared to be HLA-restricted. After further analysis at a later stage, 16,951 TCR beta sequences were associated with HLA alleles at 0.05 false discovery rate.

PCR was performed using 60 Vbeta and 13 Jbeta primers. Generated by immunoSEQ multiplex PCR, the TCRdb table keeps only in-frame clones and is missing some. Counted here are 100,000 to 120,000 clones, 76% occurring once; the ten biggest clones make up more than 6.5%. This CDR3 is 14 amino acids long. Germline V gene data show CDR1 as SGHKS and CDR2 as YYEKEE (reference sequence). The V segment lost 2 bases and the J segment 4 bases; nucleotides outside the gene matches: 4. This cohort consisted of healthy bone marrow donors. This TCR came from a middle-aged man in good health and CMV-seropositive. The sequencing sample was made of PBMCs. This chain joins TRBV5-5 and TRBJ1-1; TRBD1 matches at 8 bases. The CDR3 DNA reads TGTGCCAGCAGCTTCAGGGGGCAGGTCACTGAAGCTTTCTTT. Its protein product is CASSFRGQVTEAFF. Full variable domain (remainder filled in from reference TRBV5-5 and TRBJ1-1): DAGVTQSPTHLIKTRGQQVTLRCSPISGHKSVSWYQQVLGQGPQFIFQYYEKEERGRGNFPDRFSARQFPNYSSELNVNALLLGDSALYLCASSFRGQVTEAFFGQGTRLTVV.